This T cell receptor beta chain was obtained from a study of blood T cell repertoires in COVID-19 (dated by TCRdb to 2019 to 2021). Background on the whole study: Samples from collaborators originated in the United States, Italy and Spain and spanned both the acute and convalescent phases of COVID-19. The samples were drawn from the first 160 participants of the ongoing ImmuneRACE study and from 1,254 subjects provided by 6 global collaborators. Where available, HLA class I and class II types were taken from metadata supplied by the sample provider and were not determined by assay-based typing. Sample metadata almost always included a de-identified subject ID, COVID-19 status, age in years and sex. The prospective study material was composed of cDNA or gDNA derived from T cells, B-cell-depleted T cells, or PBMCs. A freely available public database, intended as a resource for researchers studying the immune response to SARS-CoV-2, is where the repertoires were released. Subjects who had been exposed to COVID-19, were actively infected with it, or had recovered from it provided the deeply sampled blood TCRbeta repertoires that made up the dataset.

The immunoSEQ Assay, a bias-controlled multiplex PCR, was used to amplify TCRbeta CDR3 regions from genomic DNA. As for the authors' bioinformatics: Within the assay, amplification of reference gene primers was used to estimate how many nucleated cells each sample contained. To quantify the absolute abundance of each unique TCRbeta CDR3 rearrangement, sequence reads were collapsed and filtered. Productive Simpson clonality was computed per sample as the square root of Simpson's diversity index over productive rearrangements. The table comes from immuneACCESS by way of TCRdb, which keeps in-frame sequences with V and J called. Part of the clones is missing from these tables; in studies checked, under half for an unresolved V gene and the rest for unknown reasons. The D gene and trimming were derived from the DNA, and the V and J assignments and clone size from that table. A total of 150,000 to 200,000 clones appear in this sample, 90% of them only once. Of the sample, roughly 0.6% falls within the top ten clones.

Collaborating institutions collected whole blood in K2EDTA tubes following their own protocols. Collaborator samples were shipped for TCRbeta analysis as frozen whole blood, isolated PBMCs, or DNA extracted from either sample type. This clone is a singleton in its sample. Its cognate antigen has yet to be identified. There are no base qualities to consult, and no much larger clone falls within one base. Overall study results and their limits: The amount of clinical and demographic metadata varied by source and participant and was provided uncurated.

As encoded in the germline V gene, CDR1 is SGDLS while CDR2 is YYNGEE. V is shortened by 2 bases, J by 2 bases, and the region joining them spans 9 bases. The CDR3 measures 14 amino acids from cysteine to phenylalanine. Only the CDR3 part of the read is kept: 42 bases, read in frame from the first base. The sequence joins TRBV9 to TRBJ2-3; possibly the D gene is TRBD2, per 6 matching bases. Sequencing was done on a sample of peripheral blood. This clonotype was sampled from a man between 50 and 59 years old with acute or convalescent COVID-19. CDR3 reads: CASSVGGVTDTQYF. At the DNA level, the sequence is TGTGCCAGCAGCGTGGGGGGAGTCACAGATACGCAGTATTTT. The full variable domain, with segments outside the CDR3 supplied by the reference TRBV9 and TRBJ2-3 proteins, appears as DSGVTQTPKHLITATGQRVTLRCSPRSGDLSVYWYQQSLDQGLQFLIQYYNGEERAKGNILERFSAQQFPDLHSELNLSSLELGDSALYFCASSVGGVTDTQYFGPGTRLTVL.